The clone carrying this T cell receptor beta chain turned up a few times. In the authors' workflow: The authors estimated nucleated cell counts from reference gene primer amplification. Method: immunoSEQ multiplex PCR; TCRdb's copy keeps in-frame clones and lacks some. D and trimming were read from the DNA, whereas the V and J calls and clone size are those reported in that table. The sample has approximately 500,000 clones, around 89% seen once. The sample originates from a study of blood T cell repertoires in COVID-19. This receptor was taken from a woman aged 40 to 55 who had recovered from COVID-19. Sequenced input: PBMCs or T cells enriched from blood (not recorded which).

CDR3 protein: CASSPWTGLDYGYTF. CDR3 nucleotides: TGTGCCAGCAGCCCCTGGACAGGGCTCGACTATGGCTACACCTTC. This chain joins TRBV14 and TRBJ1-2; 8 bases line up with TRBD1. The CDR3 runs to 15 residues. The ends lost 4 bases at V and 3 bases at J; junction bases unmatched: 7. Germline V gene sequence: CDR1 SGHDN, CDR2 FVKESK.